This TCR beta chain was documented in a study of cytomegalovirus exposure and HLA in healthy donors. Study results and caveats: Common viral pathogens seemed, in a later analysis, to connect with several of the most significant clusters.

As regards this clone: Its target is unknown.

This PCR relied on a set of 60 Vbeta primers and 13 Jbeta primers. The data were produced by immunoSEQ multiplex PCR, yet TCRdb's version contains in-frame clones alone and is incomplete. The sample holds about 140,000 clones, 70% to 90% seen once. The germline V and J ends were trimmed by 3 bases and 5 bases, with 8 bases remaining between them. The V gene's germline CDR1 is SNHLY and CDR2 FYNNEI. This CDR3 is 13 amino acids long. This TCR came from a woman aged 40 to 50 in good health and CMV-seronegative. The V and J genes are TRBV2 and TRBJ1-5; D is undetermined. Sequencing used PBMCs. The CDR3 region is CASSEGRDQPQHF. Written as DNA, the CDR3 is TGTGCCAGCAGTGAGGGGAGGGATCAGCCCCAGCATTTT. Using reference TRBV2 and TRBJ1-5 for the parts outside the CDR3, the full variable domain is EPEVTQTPSHQVTQMGQEVILRCVPISNHLYFYWYRQILGQKVEFLVSFYNNEISEKSEIFDDQFSVERPDGSNFTLKIRSTKLEDSAMYFCASSEGRDQPQHFGDGTRLSIL.